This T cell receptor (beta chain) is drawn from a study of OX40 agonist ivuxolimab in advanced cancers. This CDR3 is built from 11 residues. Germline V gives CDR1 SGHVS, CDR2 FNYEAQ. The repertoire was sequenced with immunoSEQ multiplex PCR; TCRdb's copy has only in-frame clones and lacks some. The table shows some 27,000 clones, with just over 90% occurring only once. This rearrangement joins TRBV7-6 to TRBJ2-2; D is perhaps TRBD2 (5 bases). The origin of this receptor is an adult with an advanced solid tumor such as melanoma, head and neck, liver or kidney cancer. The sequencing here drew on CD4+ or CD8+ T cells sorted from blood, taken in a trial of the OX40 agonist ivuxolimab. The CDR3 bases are TGTGCGACGCGGGCCCCCGGGGAGCTGTTTTTT. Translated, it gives CATRAPGELFF.